The clone carrying this T cell receptor beta chain was counted at least ten times. The time point is: healthy volunteer bleed at 2 weeks. Extraction of total RNA was performed on unfractionated whole blood. The source of the sample is a study of human T cells and chemical hapten exposure. Unmatched junction bases numbered 6, after V lost 6 bases and J lost 2 bases. This CDR3 contains 14 residues. CDR1 and CDR2 from the germline V gene are DFQATT and SNEGSKA (reference sequence). Unique molecular identifiers were attached to individual cDNA molecules within the library. Authors' data handling: Across samples, TCR counts had a median of approximately 100,000 and ranged from 23,224 to 690,600. TCRdb redid the calling of the RACE reads with MiXCR, one entry per CDR3 protein. TCRdb's processing, not the authors', yielded these V and J calls. The sample records about 130,000 distinct CDR3 sequences, approximately 9.1% being singletons.

Specimen: whole blood. The V gene is TRBV20-1, the J gene TRBJ1-3; 8 bases fit TRBD1. The TCR comes from a male donor in good health. Some clones in this sample may be carry-over from other donors' samples. The CDR3 DNA reads TGCAGTGCGGAATCGACAGGGGCTGGAAACACCATATATTTT. It yields the protein CSAESTGAGNTIYF.